The sequence of this T cell receptor beta chain was determined in a study of OX40 agonist ivuxolimab in advanced cancers. As for the study in general: Patients were given ivuxolimab, an antibody that agonizes OX40 (CD134). At 75% to 90% male, the cohort had a mean age of roughly 60 years, ranging from roughly 20 to 85.

Profiling relied on immunoSEQ multiplex PCR, and the TCRdb table lists in-frame clones only, not all of them. The sample carries about 70,000 clones, around nine tenths recorded once. The CDR3 runs to 12 residues. This sequence joins TRBV21-1 and TRBJ1-1. TRBV21-1 is deemed a pseudogene. This TCR was recovered from an adult with an advanced solid tumor such as melanoma, head and neck, liver or kidney cancer. Sample: CD4+ or CD8+ T cells sorted from blood, taken in a trial of the OX40 agonist ivuxolimab. CDR3 in DNA: TGTGCCAGCAGCGACCGGGACCCTGAAGCTTTCTTT. This codes for CASSDRDPEAFF.